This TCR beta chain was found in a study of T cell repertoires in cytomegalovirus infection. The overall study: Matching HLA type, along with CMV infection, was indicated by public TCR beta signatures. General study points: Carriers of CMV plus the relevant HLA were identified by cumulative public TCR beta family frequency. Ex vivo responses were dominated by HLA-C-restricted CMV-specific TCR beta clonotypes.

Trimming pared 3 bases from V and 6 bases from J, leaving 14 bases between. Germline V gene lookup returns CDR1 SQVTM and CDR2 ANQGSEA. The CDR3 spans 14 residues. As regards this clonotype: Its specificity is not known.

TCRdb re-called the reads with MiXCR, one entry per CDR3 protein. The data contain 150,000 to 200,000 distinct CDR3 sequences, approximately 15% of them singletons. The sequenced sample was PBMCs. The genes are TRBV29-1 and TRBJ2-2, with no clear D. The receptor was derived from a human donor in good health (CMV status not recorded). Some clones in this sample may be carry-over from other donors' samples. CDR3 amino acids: CSVDSNGGPGELFF. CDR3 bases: TGCAGCGTTGATTCAAACGGTGGGCCCGGGGAGCTGTTTTTT.